These 14 T cell receptor beta chains share one sample of origin, sequenced in a study of identical twins. Via MiXCR, TCRdb re-called the 5' RACE reads, giving one row per CDR3 protein. The profile shows about 240,000 distinct CDR3 sequences, over 9.5% of them singletons. Input material: memory T cells sorted from blood. These TCRs come from a man aged 45 to 65 in good health.

This clonotype was seen many times. The rearrangement uses TRBV20-1 and TRBJ1-1; D is undetermined. Germline V gene data show CDR1 as DFQATT and CDR2 as SNEGSKA (reference sequence). The ends were cut back, 1 base at V and 1 base at J, with 13 bases in the middle. This CDR3 spans 15 amino acids. CDR3 sequence (DNA): TGCAGTGCTAGAGCGGGAACCCGATGGAACACTGAAGCTTTCTTT. It is translated as CSARAGTRWNTEAFF.

This clonotype was observed at least ten times. This chain connects TRBV4-3 to TRBJ1-3; possibly TRBD1 for D (5 bases). V lost 1 base, J lost 8 bases, and 9 bases lay in between. Germline loops: CDR1 LGHNA, CDR2 YSLEER. The CDR3 runs to 13 residues. The CDR3 reads CASSQAEGHTIYF. CDR3 bases: TGCGCCAGCAGCCAAGCGGAGGGACACACCATATATTTT.

Only a few counts were recorded for this clonotype. The chain employs TRBV7-2 and TRBJ1-1; D perhaps matches TRBD1 (6 bases). The CDR3 length is 13 residues. The V end was cut by 5 bases, the J end by 2 bases, with 9 bases between. Germline CDR1 reads SGHTA; CDR2 reads FQGNSA. The CDR3 bases are TGTGCCAGCAGCAAGGACAGCAACACTGAAGCTTTCTTT. This sequence encodes CASSKDSNTEAFF.

This clonotype was recorded at least ten times. The gene calls are TRBV6-5 and TRBJ2-7; the match to TRBD1 covers 8 bases. This CDR3 is 16 amino acids long. Germline CDR1 reads MNHEY; CDR2 reads SVGAGI. V lost 4 bases and J lost 3; bases outside the gene matches: 11. CDR3 protein: CASSSPPGQGVYEQYF. CDR3 nucleotide sequence: TGTGCCAGCAGTTCTCCTCCTGGACAGGGAGTCTACGAGCAGTACTTC.

V gene TRBV4-1 combines with J gene TRBJ2-5; 11 bases are a match to TRBD1. There are 16 residues in the CDR3. Germline assignment: CDR1 MGHRA and CDR2 YSYEKL. V gave up 1 base and J gave up 4 bases; unmatched junction bases: 5. CDR3 bases: TGCGCCAGCAGCCAAGTCGGGGACAGGGGGTCAGAGACCCAGTACTTC. Amino acid sequence: CASSQVGDRGSETQYF.

Notes on this clonotype: This may stem from a read error, because a much larger clone lies one nucleotide away. The chain has TRBV6-2 or TRBV6-3 and TRBJ1-5; 7 positions agree with TRBD1. Trimming at V came to 8 bases and at J to 6 bases, leaving 16 bases not matched to a gene. Germline assignment: CDR1 MNHEY and CDR2 SVGEGT. The CDR3 consists of 16 residues. The CDR3 here is CASGTFRQGGGQPQHF. The CDR3, as DNA: TGTGCCAGCGGTACGTTTCGACAGGGAGGGGGTCAGCCCCAGCATTTT.

This clonotype was found many times. The genes are TRBV7-2 and TRBJ1-2; D is possibly TRBD1 (6 bases). Trimming pared 5 bases from V and 8 bases from J, leaving 18 bases between. The germline CDR1 and CDR2 sequences are SGHTA and FQGNSA. The CDR3 contains 14 residues. The CDR3 protein is CASSKSVDSSGYTF. In nucleotides, the CDR3 is TGTGCCAGCAGCAAATCGGTGGACAGTTCAGGCTACACCTTC. The variable domain in full, completed from reference TRBV7-2 and TRBJ1-2, reads GAGVSQSPSNKVTEKGKDVELRCDPISGHTALYWYRQSLGQGLEFLIYFQGNSAPDKSGLPSDRFSAERTGGSVSTLTIQRTQQEDSAVYLCASSKSVDSSGYTFGSGTRLTVV.

The chain combines TRBV4-2 with TRBJ1-4; weak D call: TRBD1 (6 bases). Trimming removed 4 bases from V and 0 bases from J, with 12 bases in between. The CDR3 is 16 amino acids. Germline CDR1 is LGHNA and CDR2 is YNFKEQ. The CDR3 reads CASSRATGSTNEKLFF. CDR3 coding DNA: TGTGCCAGCAGCCGGGCCACAGGGTCAACTAATGAAAAACTGTTTTTT.

In DNA, the CDR3 is TGTGCCAGCAGTTTATCGACAGGGCTGGGGGGCTACACCTTC. This translates into CASSLSTGLGGYTF. This chain links TRBV27 with TRBJ1-2, with 7 bases fitting TRBD1. The germline V gene has CDR1 MNHEY and CDR2 SMNVEV (reference sequence). The CDR3 sequence is 14 residues long. The trim removed 0 bases at V and 8 bases at J, leaving 6 bases unmatched.

This clonotype was found a few times. V and J are TRBV18 and TRBJ1-2, with D uncertain. Germline-derived CDR1 and CDR2 are KGHSH and LQKENI. The CDR3 totals 15 residues. V was clipped by 5 bases and J by 3 bases, with 16 bases between them. Here the CDR3 DNA reads TGTGCCAGCTCATCATCAATACAAGACTACTATGGCTACACCTTC. This codes for CASSSSIQDYYGYTF.

There are many counts of this clonotype. The chain has TRBV20-1 and TRBJ1-1; D perhaps matches TRBD1 (5 bases). The germline CDR1 and CDR2 sequences are DFQATT and SNEGSKA (reference sequence). CDR3 length: 10 amino acids. With 6 bases removed from V and 8 bases from J, the gap between germline ends came to 10 bases. The CDR3 region is CSARGVEAFF. The CDR3 DNA reads TGCAGTGCCCGGGGGGTCGAAGCTTTCTTT.

This clonotype was seen many times. This chain links TRBV29-1 with TRBJ2-2; a possible D gene is TRBD1 (6 bases). CDR1 and CDR2 (germline): SQVTM, ANQGSEA. The CDR3 has 14 residues. Trimming cost V 0 bases and J 1 base, with 6 bases left between them. The CDR3 loop is CSVEDRGNTGELFF. The CDR3 DNA follows: TGCAGCGTTGAAGACAGGGGGAACACCGGGGAGCTGTTTTTT.

Regarding this clonotype: A much more abundant neighbour one base away suggests this may be a read error. The CDR3 does not end in the conserved phenylalanine or tryptophan, so this is likely a read error. The chain employs TRBV5-1 and TRBJ2-3; tentatively, D is TRBD2 (5 bases). V lost 0 bases and J lost 4, with 9 bases in between. Germline lookup yields CDR1 SGHRS and CDR2 YFSETQ. CDR3 length: 14 amino acids. The CDR3 sequence: CASSLAGIADTQYY. Here the CDR3 DNA reads TGCGCCAGCAGCTTGGCGGGGATCGCAGATACGCAGTATTAT.

This chain connects TRBV28 to TRBJ1-4, with a weak D call TRBD1 (5 bases). CDR3 length: 13 residues. Trimming took 11 bases from V and 3 from J, leaving 13 bases between them. Germline assignment: CDR1 MDHEN and CDR2 SYDVKM. CDR3 coding DNA: TGTGCCTCTGGGGGGACGGCTAATGAAAAACTGTTTTTT. Translation gives CASGGTANEKLFF.